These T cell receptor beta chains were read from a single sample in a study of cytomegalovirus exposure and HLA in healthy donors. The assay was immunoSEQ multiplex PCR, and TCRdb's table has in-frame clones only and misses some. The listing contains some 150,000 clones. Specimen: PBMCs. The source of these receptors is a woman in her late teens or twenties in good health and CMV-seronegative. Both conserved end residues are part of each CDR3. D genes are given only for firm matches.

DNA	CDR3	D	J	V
TGTGCCAGCAAGGGACAGGGTATCGGCACTGAAGCTTTCTTT	CASKGQGIGTEAFF	TRBD1	TRBJ1-1	TRBV6-1
TGTGCCAGCAGCCCTAGCAGTCTCTATGGCTACACCTTC	CASSPSSLYGYTF	.	TRBJ1-2	TRBV14
TGCGCCAGCAGCTTGCAAACAGGGGGGGGCACTGAAGCTTTCTTT	CASSLQTGGGTEAFF	TRBD1	TRBJ1-1	TRBV5-1
TGTGCCAGTAGTAGAGGGACAGGGGTGGAGAACACTGAAGCTTTCTTT	CASSRGTGVENTEAFF	TRBD1	TRBJ1-1	TRBV19
TGTGCCAGCAGTTATTCCGGACTAGCGGGAGGTGAGCAGTTCTTC	CASSYSGLAGGEQFF	TRBD2	TRBJ2-1	TRBV6-6
TGTGCCAGCAGCTTAAGCGCAGCGGCGCAGTACTTC	CASSLSAAAQYF	.	TRBJ2-5	TRBV7-6
TGTGCCACACAAGAGACCCAGTACTTC	CATQETQYF	.	TRBJ2-5	TRBV11-2
TGTGCCAGCAGCTTAGAACTAGGGGACAACAATGAGCAGTTCTTC	CASSLELGDNNEQFF	.	TRBJ2-1	TRBV11-3
TGCGCCAGCAGCCCGGGACTAGCGGGAGGAGAAGAGACCCAGTACTTC	CASSPGLAGGEETQYF	TRBD2	TRBJ2-5	TRBV5-1
TGCGCCAGCACCCAATCTCGACGGGGAGTTGACTATGGCTACACCTTC	CASTQSRRGVDYGYTF	.	TRBJ1-2	TRBV4-1
TGTGCCAGCAGTCCCCTCGCGGGGGGCCACACCGGGGAGCTGTTTTTT	CASSPLAGGHTGELFF	TRBD2	TRBJ2-2	TRBV27
TGTGCCAGCAGCCCGGGACTAGCGGGACTCGGCACCGGGGAGCTGTTTTTT	CASSPGLAGLGTGELFF	TRBD2	TRBJ2-2	TRBV7-9
TGTGCCAGCATGATCGTGGGACTAGCGGGAGGAGATACGCAGTATTTT	CASMIVGLAGGDTQYF	TRBD2	TRBJ2-3	TRBV2
TGTGCCAGTAGTCCATGGGGACAGCTGAACACTGAAGCTTTCTTT	CASSPWGQLNTEAFF	TRBD1	TRBJ1-1	TRBV19
TGTGCCAGCAGCTTAAGCCCTCTGGATACGCAGTATTTT	CASSLSPLDTQYF	.	TRBJ2-3	TRBV11-2
TGTGCCAGCAGCCGTCAGGGTAGCAATCAGCCCCAGCATTTT	CASSRQGSNQPQHF	.	TRBJ1-5	TRBV5-4
TGTGCCAGCAGCTTAGCCAGGGAGGGAACTAATGAAAAACTGTTTTTT	CASSLAREGTNEKLFF	.	TRBJ1-4	TRBV13
TGCGCCAGCAGTCAATCAGAGACAGGGGGACGAGATACGCAGTATTTT	CASSQSETGGRDTQYF	TRBD1	TRBJ2-3	TRBV23-1
TGTGCCAGCAGCGCCCCTGAGGGGGCGGGACGGGCTTTCTTT	CASSAPEGAGRAFF	.	TRBJ1-1	TRBV21-1
TGTGCCAGCAGCGCGGGGGGCCCCAGCTACGAGCAGTACTTC	CASSAGGPSYEQYF	.	TRBJ2-7	TRBV9
TGTGCCAGCGGGGACAGCGAAGCTTTCTTT	CASGDSEAFF	TRBD1	TRBJ1-1	TRBV6-1
TGTGCCAGCATGACAGTCAGGGGGGAGACCCAGTACTTC	CASMTVRGETQYF	TRBD1	TRBJ2-5	TRBV6-1
TGCGCCAGCAGCCAAGAAGGCCCAACAGGGACAAACACCATATATTTT	CASSQEGPTGTNTIYF	.	TRBJ1-3	TRBV4-1
TGTGCCAGCAGTTACTCGAGGCAGAGCTCCTACAATGAGCAGTTCTTC	CASSYSRQSSYNEQFF	.	TRBJ2-1	TRBV6-5
TGTGCCAGCAGGCAGACTAGCGGGAGTTCTTACGAGCAGTACTTC	CASRQTSGSSYEQYF	TRBD2	TRBJ2-7	TRBV2
TGTGCCAGCAAGGGGGTGGCTAATGAAAAACTGTTTTTT	CASKGVANEKLFF	.	TRBJ1-4	TRBV27
TGTGCCAGCAGCTTAGCGGGGCAGGGGATAGGGACCCAGTACTTC	CASSLAGQGIGTQYF	.	TRBJ2-5	TRBV11-1
TGTGCCAGCAAACTAGCGGGAGGGCCCGGGGAGCTGTTTTTT	CASKLAGGPGELFF	TRBD2	TRBJ2-2	TRBV27
TGTGCCAGCAGTGAAATGGAACAAGCGGTGCGGTACTTC	CASSEMEQAVRYF	.	TRBJ2-5	TRBV6-1
TGTGCCAGCAGTCTTAGCAATCAGCCCCAGCATTTT	CASSLSNQPQHF	.	TRBJ1-5	TRBV6-1
TGTGCCAGTAGCTGGGCGGGCAGCACAGATACGCAGTATTTT	CASSWAGSTDTQYF	.	TRBJ2-3	TRBV19
TGCAGCGTAGCAGGGAACCCCATGGTCTCCGCATTCTCAGACGACAATGAGCAGTTCTTC	CSVAGNPMVSAFSDDNEQFF	.	TRBJ2-1	TRBV29-1
TGTGCCAGCAGGGACAGCGACCTCGGAAACACCATATATTTT	CASRDSDLGNTIYF	.	TRBJ1-3	TRBV6-5
TGTGCCAGCAGCTTTTACTTAGGGGGCCGACAAGAGACCCAGTACTTC	CASSFYLGGRQETQYF	TRBD1	TRBJ2-5	TRBV5-8
TGTGCCAGTGAAAGCCTCATCTTAGGGCAGGGGAGCACAGATACGCAGTATTTT	CASESLILGQGSTDTQYF	.	TRBJ2-3	TRBV19
TGTGCCAGCAACTCGCCGGGGGGCGGAACAGATACGCAGTATTTT	CASNSPGGGTDTQYF	.	TRBJ2-3	TRBV6-6
TGTGCCAGCAGCTCACAGGGAATTGGGTACAATGAGCAGTTCTTC	CASSSQGIGYNEQFF	.	TRBJ2-1	TRBV7-3
TGTGCCAGCAGCCTAGCGACTAGCGTTGGGGGGCAGTACTTC	CASSLATSVGGQYF	TRBD2	TRBJ2-7	TRBV5-4
TGTGCCAGCAGCTTCCGGGGGGGTCGTGAAAAACTGTTTTTT	CASSFRGGREKLFF	.	TRBJ1-4	TRBV11-3
TGTGCCAGCAGTTCACCCATTAGGCGGGGCCCAGGGGGTGAGCAGTTCTTC	CASSSPIRRGPGGEQFF	.	TRBJ2-1	TRBV27